This TCR beta chain was sequenced for a study of blood T cells in healthy people across ages. The study's findings and limits: In older individuals, TCR beta diversity per million T cells was lower, falling roughly linearly with age.

This clonotype showed up just a few times. What it binds is unknown. Alongside a J-beta primer mix, a sample-barcoded 5' primer served in a second PCR lasting 7 to 11 cycles. MiXCR, applied by TCRdb to the 5' RACE reads, yields one record per CDR3 protein. The table shows nearly 800,000 distinct CDR3 sequences, with about 25% occurring only once. The CDR3 covers 13 residues. V gave up 4 bases and J gave up 2 bases, with 12 bases separating them. Germline loops: CDR1 SQVTM, CDR2 ANQGSEA. The data were also submitted as part of a second study, on T cells of mothers and their children. Per that study: The search for persistent microchimeric T cell clones detected none.

This chain uses TRBV29-1 with TRBJ2-7, with D unresolved. The material sequenced was blood. The TCR was taken from a boy between 10 and 17 years old in good health. The CDR3 reads CSVGRRQAYEQYF. Here the CDR3 DNA reads TGCAGCGTTGGCCGACGGCAAGCCTACGAGCAGTACTTC.